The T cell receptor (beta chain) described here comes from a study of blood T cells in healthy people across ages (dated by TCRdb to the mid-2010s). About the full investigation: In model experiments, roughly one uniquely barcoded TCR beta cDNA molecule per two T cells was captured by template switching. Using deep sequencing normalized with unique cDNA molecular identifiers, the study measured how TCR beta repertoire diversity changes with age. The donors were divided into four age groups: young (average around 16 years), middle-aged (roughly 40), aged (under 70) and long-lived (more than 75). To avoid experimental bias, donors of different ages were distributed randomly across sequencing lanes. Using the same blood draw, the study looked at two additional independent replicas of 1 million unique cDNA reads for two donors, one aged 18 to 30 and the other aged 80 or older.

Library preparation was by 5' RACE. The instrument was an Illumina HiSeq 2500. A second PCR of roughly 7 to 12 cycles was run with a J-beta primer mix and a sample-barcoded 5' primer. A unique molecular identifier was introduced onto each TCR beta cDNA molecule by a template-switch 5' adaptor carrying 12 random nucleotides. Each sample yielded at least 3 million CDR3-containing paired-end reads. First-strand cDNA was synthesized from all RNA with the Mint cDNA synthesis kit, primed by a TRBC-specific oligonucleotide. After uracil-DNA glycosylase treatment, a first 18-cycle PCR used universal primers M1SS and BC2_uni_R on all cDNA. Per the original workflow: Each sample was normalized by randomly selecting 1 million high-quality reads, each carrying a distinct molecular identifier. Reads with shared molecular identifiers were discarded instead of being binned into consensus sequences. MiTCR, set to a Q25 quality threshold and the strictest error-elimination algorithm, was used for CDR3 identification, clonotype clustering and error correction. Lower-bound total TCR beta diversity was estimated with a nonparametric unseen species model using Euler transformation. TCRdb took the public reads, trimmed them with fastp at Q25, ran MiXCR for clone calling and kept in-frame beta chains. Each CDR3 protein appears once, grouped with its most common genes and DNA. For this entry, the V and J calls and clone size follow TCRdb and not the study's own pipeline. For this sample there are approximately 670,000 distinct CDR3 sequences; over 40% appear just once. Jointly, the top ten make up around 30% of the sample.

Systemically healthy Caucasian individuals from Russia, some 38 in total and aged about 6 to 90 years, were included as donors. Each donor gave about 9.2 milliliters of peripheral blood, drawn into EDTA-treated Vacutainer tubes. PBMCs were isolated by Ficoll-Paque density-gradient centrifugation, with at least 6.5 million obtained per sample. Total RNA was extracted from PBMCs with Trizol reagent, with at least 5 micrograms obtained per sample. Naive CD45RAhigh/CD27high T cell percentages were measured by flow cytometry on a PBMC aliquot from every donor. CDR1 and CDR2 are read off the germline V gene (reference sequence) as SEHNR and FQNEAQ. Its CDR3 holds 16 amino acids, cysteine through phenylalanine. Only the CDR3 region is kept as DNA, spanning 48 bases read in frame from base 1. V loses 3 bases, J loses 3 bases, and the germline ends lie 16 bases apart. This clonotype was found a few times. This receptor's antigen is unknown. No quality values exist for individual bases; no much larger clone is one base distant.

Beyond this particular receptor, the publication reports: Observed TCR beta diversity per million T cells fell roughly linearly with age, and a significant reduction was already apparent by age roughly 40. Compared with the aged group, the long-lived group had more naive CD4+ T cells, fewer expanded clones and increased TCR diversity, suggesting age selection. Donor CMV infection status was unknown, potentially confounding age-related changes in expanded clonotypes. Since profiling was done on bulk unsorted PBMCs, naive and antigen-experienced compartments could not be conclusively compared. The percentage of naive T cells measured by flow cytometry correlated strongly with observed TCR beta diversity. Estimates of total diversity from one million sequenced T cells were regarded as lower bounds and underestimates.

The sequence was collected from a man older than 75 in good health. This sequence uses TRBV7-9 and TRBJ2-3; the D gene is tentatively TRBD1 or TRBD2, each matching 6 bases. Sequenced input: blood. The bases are TGTGCCAGCAGCTTGGGGGGCACCCCCGGTACAGATACGCAGTATTTT. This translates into CASSLGGTPGTDTQYF.